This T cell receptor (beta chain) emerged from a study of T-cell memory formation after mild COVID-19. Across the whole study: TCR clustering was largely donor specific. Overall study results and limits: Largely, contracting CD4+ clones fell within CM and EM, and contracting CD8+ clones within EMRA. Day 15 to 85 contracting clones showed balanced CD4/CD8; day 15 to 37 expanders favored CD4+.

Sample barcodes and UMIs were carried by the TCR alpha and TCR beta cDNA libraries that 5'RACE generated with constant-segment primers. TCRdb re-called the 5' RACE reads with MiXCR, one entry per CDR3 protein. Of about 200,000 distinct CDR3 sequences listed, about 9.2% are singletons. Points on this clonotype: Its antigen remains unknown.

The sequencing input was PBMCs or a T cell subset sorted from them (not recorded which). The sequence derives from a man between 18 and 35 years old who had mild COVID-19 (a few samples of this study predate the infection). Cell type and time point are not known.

The CDR3: CATSRDRRGYHQDGYTF. The CDR3 bases are TGTGCCACCAGCAGAGATCGCAGGGGATACCATCAGGATGGCTACACCTTC. The V gene is TRBV15, the J gene TRBJ1-2; D may be TRBD1 (6 bases). V was clipped by 0 bases and J by 6 bases, with 20 bases between them. Germline-derived CDR1 and CDR2 are LNHNV and YYDKDF (reference sequence). This CDR3 contains 17 residues.